Reported below is one T cell receptor beta chain. There are 14 residues in the CDR3. V was trimmed by 3 bases and J by 1 base, leaving 6 bases between them. The germline V gene has CDR1 ENHRY and CDR2 SYGVKD. This specimen belongs to a study of blood T cell repertoires in COVID-19. Study context: In each case, the material was cDNA or gDNA derived from T cells, B-cell-depleted T cells, or PBMCs.

The method was immunoSEQ multiplex PCR; TCRdb's version includes in-frame clones alone and lacks a portion of them. The sample has about 170,000 clones; about 85% are singletons. This TCR derives from a woman of 80 years or more in a cohort sampled during active or convalescent COVID-19. Sequencing input: peripheral blood. V usage is TRBV10-3 and J usage is TRBJ1-4, with D unresolved. The CDR3 DNA is TGTGCCATCAGTGAATACGGAACTAATGAAAAACTGTTTTTT. It codes for CAISEYGTNEKLFF.